Each of the 11 T cell receptor beta chains below was sequenced from the same sample in a study of a mutant IDH1 vaccine in newly diagnosed glioma (dated by TCRdb to about 2021). Library construction relied on the immunoSEQ multiplex PCR assay. TCRdb provides this immuneACCESS table in a form limited to in-frame rearrangements. Some clones are lacking; in checked studies, under half of them reflect an unresolved V gene, and why the rest are absent is not known. Recorded for this sample are about 92,000 clones; about four fifths of them occurred a single time. The top ten hold 7.5% of the sample. This specimen's time point label, per the study, means: baseline, week 1 (first vaccination visit). What the treatment or condition label conveys for this sample: pre-vaccination baseline after standard-of-care therapy. Sequencing used PBMCs, obtained from a glioma patient treated with radiotherapy, temozolomide or both. The source of these receptors is a man aged 40-49 years with glioma.

The rearrangement links TRBV29-1 to TRBJ2-4, with 7 nucleotides matching TRBD1. CDR1 and CDR2 from the germline V gene are SQVTM and ANQGSEA. V lost 5 bases to trimming and J lost 0 bases; unmatched junction nucleotides: 7. This CDR3 has 15 residues. CDR3 protein: CSVLNPGGAKNIQYF. The CDR3 DNA reads TGCAGCGTTCTAAACCCAGGGGGAGCCAAAAACATTCAGTACTTC. Drawing the rest from reference TRBV29-1 and TRBJ2-4, the complete variable domain is SAVISQKPSRDICQRGTSLTIQCQVDSQVTMMFWYRQQPGQSLTLIATANQGSEATYESGFVIDKFPISRPNLTFSTLTVSNMSPEDSSIYLCSVLNPGGAKNIQYFGAGTRLSVL.

The chain employs TRBV4-1 and TRBJ2-2; TRBD2 might be the D (6 bases). V dropped 2 bases and J dropped 1 base, with 17 bases sitting between them. CDR3 size: 18 residues. Germline lookup yields CDR1 MGHRA and CDR2 YSYEKL. CDR3 DNA sequence: TGCGCCAGCAGCCAAATTGGCGGAGGGCTCCGGAACACCGGGGAGCTGTTTTTT. This gives the protein CASSQIGGGLRNTGELFF.

The J gene is TRBJ2-7, the V gene TRBV6-5; no clear D. Looked up from germline, CDR1 is MNHEY and CDR2 is SVGAGI. The germline V and J ends were trimmed by 0 bases and 2 bases, with 11 bases remaining between them. CDR3 length: 15 amino acids. CDR3 nucleotide sequence: TGTGCCAGCAGTTACTCGAGGCAGACGACCTACGAGCAGTACTTC. Translating it yields CASSYSRQTTYEQYF.

CDR3 sequence (DNA): TGTGCCATCAGTGGCTCTAGCGGGAGGATGGGGAATGAGCAGTTCTTC. Amino acid sequence: CAISGSSGRMGNEQFF. The genes are TRBV10-3 and TRBJ2-1, with 11 bases that match TRBD2. Germline V CDR1 and CDR2: ENHRY, SYGVKD. This CDR3 has 16 amino acids. V lost 4 bases to trimming and J lost 7 bases; unmatched junction nucleotides: 9.

The chain joins TRBV5-1 to TRBJ1-2, with D hard to call. The germline V and J ends were trimmed by 0 bases and 1 base, with 7 bases remaining between them. CDR1 is SGHRS, CDR2 YFSETQ, per germline. This CDR3 spans 14 amino acids. The CDR3 region has the DNA TGCGCCAGCAGCTTGGCCACGGTTAACTATGGCTACACCTTC. It specifies CASSLATVNYGYTF.

The chain combines TRBV5-4 with TRBJ2-7, with TRBD1 matching over 8 bases. Germline V lookup: CDR1 SGHNT, CDR2 YYREEE (reference sequence). This CDR3 is built from 13 residues. With 2 bases clipped from V and 10 bases from J, the junction kept 8 bases outside the gene matches. In DNA, the CDR3 is TGTGCCAGCAGCTTCCCAGGGGGCGTTGACCAGTACTTC. Its protein product is CASSFPGGVDQYF.

The chain combines TRBV4-1 with TRBJ2-6; 7 nucleotides match TRBD2. After removal of 6 bases from V and 0 bases from J, the junction contained 11 bases not matched to a gene. The CDR3 has 18 amino acids. CDR1 is MGHRA, CDR2 YSYEKL, per germline. CDR3 bases: TGCGCCAGCAGGACACCCGGCGGGGGTAGCTCTGGGGCCAACGTCCTGACTTTC. It translates to CASRTPGGGSSGANVLTF.

The rearrangement links TRBV4-2 to TRBJ2-2; D is undetermined. Looked up from germline, CDR1 is LGHNA and CDR2 is YNFKEQ. Trimming cost V 1 base and J 6 bases, with 6 bases left between them. CDR3 length: 13 residues. CDR3 DNA: TGTGCCAGCAGCCAAGGAAATGCCGGGGAGCTGTTTTTT. Protein: CASSQGNAGELFF.

This clone was detected only a few times. This chain links TRBV4-2 with TRBJ1-1; D is ambiguous. The CDR3 loop spans 12 amino acids. Germline lookup yields CDR1 LGHNA and CDR2 YNFKEQ. With 4 bases removed from V and 3 bases from J, the gap between germline ends came to 6 bases. CDR3 nucleotide sequence: TGTGCCAGCAGCCTTGGGGACACTGAAGCTTTCTTT. Its protein is CASSLGDTEAFF.

CDR3 sequence (DNA): TGCGCCAGCAGCTTGGAGGGTGCAGATACGCAGTATTTT. Residues: CASSLEGADTQYF. V is TRBV5-1 and J is TRBJ2-3; no reliable D call. Looked up from germline, CDR1 is SGHRS and CDR2 is YFSETQ. The V end was cut by 0 bases, the J end by 4 bases, with 6 bases between. The CDR3 is 13 residues long.

The rearrangement links TRBV7-9 to TRBJ1-2; D gene uncertain. Trimming removed 1 base at V and 2 bases at J, with 5 bases between. The CDR3 contains 13 residues. From germline, CDR1 is SEHNR and CDR2 FQNEAQ (reference sequence). This CDR3 reads CASSLVGNYGYTF. CDR3 nucleotide sequence: TGTGCCAGCAGCTTAGTGGGCAACTATGGCTACACCTTC.